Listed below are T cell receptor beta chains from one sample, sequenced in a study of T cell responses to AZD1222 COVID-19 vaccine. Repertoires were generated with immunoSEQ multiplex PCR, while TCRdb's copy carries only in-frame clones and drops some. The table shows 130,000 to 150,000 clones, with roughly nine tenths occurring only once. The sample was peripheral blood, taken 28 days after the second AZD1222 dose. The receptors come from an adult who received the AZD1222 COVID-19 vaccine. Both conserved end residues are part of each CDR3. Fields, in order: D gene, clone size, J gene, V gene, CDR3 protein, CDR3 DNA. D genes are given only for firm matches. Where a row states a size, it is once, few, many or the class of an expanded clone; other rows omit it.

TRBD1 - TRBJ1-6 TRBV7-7 CASSRQGNGSPLHF TGTGCTAGCAGCCGACAGGGAAACGGGTCACCCCTCCACTTT
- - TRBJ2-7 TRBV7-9 CASSLGAGGYEQYF TGTGCCAGCAGCTTAGGTGCAGGTGGGTACGAGCAGTACTTC
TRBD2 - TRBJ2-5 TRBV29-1 CSVVDLAGVTETQYF TGCAGCGTCGTCGACCTAGCGGGAGTTACCGAGACCCAGTACTTC
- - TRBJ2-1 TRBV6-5 CASSSRDPQNNEQFF TGTGCCAGCAGTTCCCGGGACCCGCAGAACAATGAGCAGTTCTTC
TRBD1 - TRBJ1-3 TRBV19 CASSSRQGIPNTIYF TGTGCCAGTAGTTCACGACAGGGGATCCCCAACACCATATATTTT
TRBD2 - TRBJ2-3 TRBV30 CAWSGYSGSDTQYF TGTGCCTGGAGTGGGTATAGCGGGAGTGATACGCAGTATTTT
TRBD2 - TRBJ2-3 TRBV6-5 CASSYSGTSGTDTQYF TGTGCCAGCAGTTACTCGGGCACTAGCGGCACAGATACGCAGTATTTT
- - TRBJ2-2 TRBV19 CASSVTGVYTGELFF TGTGCCAGTAGTGTCACGGGGGTATACACCGGGGAGCTGTTTTTT
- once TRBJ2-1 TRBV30 CAWTRMGIYNEQFF TGTGCCTGGACCCGGATGGGGATTTACAATGAGCAGTTCTTC
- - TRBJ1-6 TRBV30 CAWSARGNSPLHF TGTGCCTGGAGTGCAAGAGGAAATTCACCCCTCCACTTT
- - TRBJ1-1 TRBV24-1 CATRQGNTEAFF TGTGCCACCAGACAGGGGAACACTGAAGCTTTCTTT
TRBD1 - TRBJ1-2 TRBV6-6 CASSRTGQGNGYGYTF TGTGCCAGCAGTCGAACCGGACAGGGGAACGGGTATGGCTACACCTTC